This TCR beta chain was sequenced for a study of cytomegalovirus exposure and HLA in healthy donors (dated 2017 in TCRdb). Background on the whole study: An earlier analysis of some 600 of the donors reported over 250 Gb of sequence data and around 120 million unique TCR beta sequences obtained from around 190 million T cells. In addition to the first cohort of 666 subjects, a separate validation cohort of over 90 different subjects was used. On average, about 240,000 unique TCR beta nucleotide sequences were sequenced per donor among roughly 430 genotyped donors of the cohort, with 15% to 20% of those sequences being non-productive. To decide whether each TCR beta V gene segment behaved as functional or pseudogenic, an earlier analysis of over 500 of the donors relied on high-throughput TCR beta sequencing. Typing coverage varied by locus: 629-630 donors for A, B, C, DRB1 and DQB1; about 520 for DQA1; 600 to 610 for DPA1; 400 to 480 for DPB1. Donor age, sex, ethnicity and CMV serostatus were collected together with the repertoire data. Of the 300 to 450 genotyped donors, about 84% fell in the genetic ancestry cluster associated with self-reported Caucasian donors. In a later genetic analysis, genome-wide SNP genotypes for 398 of the 666 donors were used, and that subset was treated as a discovery cohort. Approximately 300 gigabases of sequencing data and 70 million to 95 million unique TCR sequences made up an early release that covered some 640 HLA-typed donors. Roughly 5 DR-DQ haplotypes were treated as single units for association and clustering because of strong linkage in the cohort. In the later analysis, no new phenotypic data were used to find candidate immune exposures; instead, reliance was placed on TCR beta sequences and their occurrence across donors. To predict cytomegalovirus infection status, the study brought together high-throughput TCR immunosequencing, statistical association of individual TCRs with disease status, and machine learning. To study patterns of TCR occurrence, a later analysis re-analyzed previously published TCR beta repertoires from just over 650 donors and added high-resolution HLA genotyping. HLA typing covered class I and class II loci at four-digit resolution. The T cell repertoires of 666 subjects were profiled by immunosequencing and related to cytomegalovirus serostatus. The study was designed to test whether signatures of past pathogen exposure could be identified by cataloging public T cell receptors. Every repertoire in the discovery cohort had been generated on one and the same sequencing platform.

The cohort consisted of more than 650 healthy bone marrow donors. At the time of sampling, all cohort members were nominally healthy, though unrecorded immune exposures were likely present. The donor tested CMV seronegative, placing the donor among the roughly 340 seronegative members of the cohort. Each donor provided a peripheral blood sample, and peripheral blood mononuclear cells were used for TCR beta sequencing. Genomic DNA extraction from the blood cell samples was performed with the Qiagen DNeasy Blood Extraction Kit. On the study overall, not on this receptor specifically: Compared with equally common non-associated chains, HLA-associated TCR beta chains in a later analysis were more clonally expanded and had lower generation probabilities. Several of the top co-occurrence clusters appeared to be linked to parvovirus B19, influenza, CMV and Epstein-Barr virus, according to a later analysis. At a false discovery rate of 0.05, a later analysis linked some 18,000 TCR beta sequences to specific HLA alleles. Correlated functional status among segregating V segments might reflect linkage disequilibrium, but an unknown experimental factor could not be ruled out. According to a later analysis, most CMV-associated TCR beta chains appeared to be HLA-restricted, and the HLA associations seemed to be driven largely by CMV exposure. Sequencing depth was assumed to be roughly uniform across donors in the presence/absence analyses, though that assumption may not hold. Assigning TCR associations to individual alleles was difficult when HLA alleles, especially DR and DQ, strongly co-occurred. A cluster of highly shared sequence variants was judged likely to be a technical artifact of the sequencing pipeline. The earlier analysis of 450 to 700 of the donors excluded fewer than 20 rarely observed V segments, including chromosome 9 orphons, because counts were too low. Compared with the roughly 710-donor mean, donors in an Asian-associated ancestry cluster had fewer N-insertions in productive TCRs, according to a later genetic analysis. In vitro tests confirmed that three of the cytomegalovirus-associated TCR beta chains recognize cytomegalovirus antigens. A further reported finding was that TCR beta sequences accurately predicted the HLA-A and HLA-B alleles for most subjects in the first cohort. Immune exposure information for the cohort was limited to CMV serostatus. A later analysis found that TCR association rates varied across HLA loci, with DRB1 alleles showing the most associated TCRs and HLA-C alleles the fewest. HLA typing was unavailable for some donors at each locus, so association tests used only the typed subset. Across donors, most TCR sequences were observed very rarely, whereas some public TCRs were present in many individuals. In a later genetic analysis, a missense DCLRE1C variant was associated with V-gene and J-gene trimming of TCR beta chains, and the association was replicated in an independent cohort. Some IMGT-functional V segments, including TRBV6-2 and TRBV6-3, could not be told apart with the 87-base-pair reads, so those segments were excluded. Broadly in line with IMGT annotations, most TCR beta V segments showed up in productive rearrangements about 90% or about 30% of the time in an earlier analysis of around 600 of the donors. The classifier was reported to diagnose cytomegalovirus status with high specificity and sensitivity in both the original cohort and the validation cohort. Only TCR beta chains were sequenced in this cohort, and the absence of alpha or paired-chain data limited detectable features. A total of fewer than 200 TCR beta chains were listed by the study as associated with cytomegalovirus. The authors suggested that the approach could potentially be generalized to other disease states and immunological phenotypes.

Receptors were amplified or captured by the immunoSEQ multiplex PCR assay. For the multiplex PCR, a mixture combining 60 forward primers for TCR Vbeta segments and 13 reverse primers for TCR Jbeta segments was used. The CDR3 region of rearranged TCR beta genes was amplified from genomic DNA with a multiplex PCR assay. The amplified TCR beta libraries were sequenced on the Illumina HiSeq System as 87-base-pair reads. The authors' pipeline ran thus. A later analysis tallied 75 million to 95 million unique TCR beta chains across the 550 to 850 repertoires, and 10 million to 11 million of those chains were shared by two or more donors. Raw reads were error-corrected and collapsed into unique sequences by a nearest-neighbor algorithm in which closely related sequences were merged to remove PCR and sequencing errors. V, D and J gene segments were assigned by aligning CDR3 sequences to IMGT reference sequences. For a sequence to be retained, a match of at least six nucleotides to both a V gene segment and a J gene segment was required. Rearrangements were classified as productive when the CDR3 lacked stop codons and remained in frame with V and J, and all other rearrangements were classified as non-productive. CDR3 was defined according to IMGT convention as the region running from the second conserved V-encoded cysteine to the conserved J-encoded phenylalanine. Sequences without an unambiguous match to a single V gene segment were excluded from the earlier analysis of approximately 560 of the donors. In an earlier analysis of 587 of the donors, V segments were called functional above 56.7% productive rearrangements and were called segregating when the between-donor standard deviation exceeded 5%. A statistical classification framework was built for diagnosing cytomegalovirus status from the catalog of TCR beta chain sequences. V and J gene assignment, in a later analysis, came from comparing TCR nucleotide sequences with IMGT/GENE-DB human TR gene sequences. A later analysis assigned CDR3 sequences and most-parsimonious VDJ recombination scenarios with the TCRdist pipeline. In a later analysis, each TCR beta chain was defined by its CDR3 amino acid sequence together with its V-gene family, and reads lacking a unique V-gene family were excluded. To address suspected cross-contamination and a sequencing artifact, a later analysis removed several hundred highly shared, low-generation-probability nucleotide sequences. In a later analysis, a clonal expansion index was calculated for each public chain from normalized within-repertoire ranks of inferred template counts. In a later analysis, generation probabilities were computed using a VDJ recombination model fitted to out-of-frame rearrangements, and the results were checked against IGoR. A later analysis scored TCR-TCR, TCR-HLA and TCR-CMV co-occurrence with hypergeometric tests, applying a repertoire-size bias correction to TCR pairs. To estimate false discovery rates, a later analysis permuted the HLA or CMV assignments 20 times. In a later analysis, co-occurring TCRs were grouped using DBSCAN, with TCRdist sequence similarity added in when clustering inside HLA-allele-positive subsets. Repertoires with fewer than 30,000 or more than 120,000 public chains were left out of co-occurrence clustering, as were roughly five repertoires with anomalous nucleotide sharing. TCRdb's version of the immuneACCESS table is confined to in-frame rearrangements and falls short of the full clone set. An unresolved V gene accounts for under half of the shortfall where checked; the remainder is of unknown origin. The D gene and trimming were derived from the DNA, and the V and J assignments and clone size from that table. For this sample there are some 190,000 clones; about 83% appear just once. Together, the top ten hold about 3% of the sample.

The CDR3 covers 15 residues, taking in both the cysteine and the phenylalanine. Of all the DNA, just the CDR3 is kept, 45 bases in frame from base 1. CDR1 and CDR2 are read off the germline V gene as SNHLY and FYNNEI. V lost 3 bases and J lost 3 bases; the stretch between them is 15 bases long. As regards this clone: The antigen it binds to is not known. Per-base qualities were not stored, and no clone one base away is much larger.

Sequences were obtained from PBMCs. The sequence joins TRBV2 to TRBJ2-7; TRBD1 is possibly the D segment (5 matching bases). The receptor was derived from a female donor in good health and CMV-seronegative. The sequenced DNA: TGTGCCAGCAGTGATTGGGGCAGGGTGGGCTACGAGCAGTACTTC. Translated, this is CASSDWGRVGYEQYF.